The 23 T cell receptor beta chains listed next were all sequenced from one sample in a study of T cell responses to AZD1222 COVID-19 vaccine. Using immunoSEQ multiplex PCR, the repertoire was profiled, and TCRdb retains in-frame clones only, with some absent. This sample has 150,000 to 200,000 clones; 85% to 95% occur once, and the top ten carry 3.9%. Material: peripheral blood, obtained on day 0 of AZD1222 vaccination. These receptors all come from an adult in good health.

Note on this clone: One junction end does not reproduce the germline sequence, and a read error may be involved. This sequence joins TRBV13 and TRBJ1-2; D is perhaps TRBD1 (6 bases). The CDR3 consists of 16 residues. The germline CDR1 and CDR2 sequences are PRHDT and FYEKMQ (reference sequence). This CDR3 reads CASSLGPRTVTYGYTF. The CDR3 coding sequence is TGTGCCAGCAGCCTAGGCCCTCGGACAGTAACCTATGGCTACACCTTC. Looking up the rest from reference TRBV13 and TRBJ1-2 gives the full variable domain: AAGVIQSPRHLIKEKRETATLKCYPIPRHDTVYWYQQGPGQDPQFLISFYEKMQSDKGSIPDRFSAQQFSDYHSELNMSSLELGDSALYFCASSLGPRTVTYGYTFGSGTRLTVV.

V usage is TRBV3-1 (or the pseudogene TRBV3-2) and J usage is TRBJ2-5, with 7 bases fitting TRBD2. Looked up from germline, CDR1 is LGHDT and CDR2 is YNNKEL (reference sequence). The V gene end was trimmed by 4 bases and the J gene end by 3 bases; junction bases not matched to a gene: 8. The CDR3 length is 15 residues. The CDR3 region has the DNA TGTGCCAGCAGCCGTCGCGGGAGCAAAGAAGAGACCCAGTACTTC. Translated, it gives CASSRRGSKEETQYF.

The V call is TRBV3-1 (or the pseudogene TRBV3-2), the J call TRBJ1-2; D may be TRBD1 (6 bases). The germline CDR1 and CDR2 sequences are LGHDT and YNNKEL (reference sequence). The CDR3 is made up of 16 amino acids. With 4 bases removed from V and 3 bases from J, the gap between germline ends came to 18 bases. The CDR3 loop is CASSPSPGVKDYGYTF. CDR3 in DNA: TGTGCCAGCAGCCCCAGCCCAGGGGTTAAGGACTATGGCTACACCTTC.

The rearrangement joins TRBV5-4 to TRBJ1-3, with 8 bases that match TRBD1. Germline V gives CDR1 SGHNT, CDR2 YYREEE (reference sequence). Trimming took 0 bases from V and 8 from J; bases not matched to a gene: 1. The CDR3 is 13 amino acids. The CDR3 sequence: CASSLAGGHTIYF. CDR3 bases: TGTGCCAGCAGCTTGGCAGGGGGCCACACCATATATTTT.

The rearrangement joins TRBV5-1 to TRBJ1-2; D is uncertain. The length of the CDR3 is 12 residues. Germline-derived CDR1 and CDR2 are SGHRS and YFSETQ. V lost 5 bases and J lost 4, with 9 bases in between. CDR3 in DNA: TGCGCCAGCAGGACGGGAGGCTATGGCTACACCTTC. Translating it yields CASRTGGYGYTF.

V gene TRBV6-6 combines with J gene TRBJ1-1, with no clear D. This CDR3 is 13 amino acids long. V was shortened by 0 bases and J by 6 bases, with 8 bases between the two germline ends. Germline CDR1 MNHNY, CDR2 SVGAGI (reference sequence). As DNA, the CDR3 is TGTGCCAGCAGTTACTCGAAGGTAGCTGAAGCTTTCTTT. Its protein is CASSYSKVAEAFF.

The J gene is TRBJ2-1, the V gene TRBV5-8; the match to TRBD2 covers 7 bases. V was clipped by 0 bases and J by 4 bases; unmatched bases: 7. The germline CDR1 and CDR2 sequences are SGHTS and YDEGEE. The CDR3 is 16 residues long. The CDR3 is CASSLGAGVIYNEQFF. CDR3 coding DNA: TGTGCCAGCAGCTTGGGTGCGGGGGTTATATACAATGAGCAGTTCTTC.

The V and J genes are TRBV18 and TRBJ1-2, with D maybe TRBD1 (5 bases). This CDR3 is built from 13 residues. With 2 bases removed from V and 6 bases from J, the gap between germline ends came to 10 bases. Germline values: CDR1 KGHSH, CDR2 LQKENI. CDR3 sequence (DNA): TGTGCCAGCTCACCAGGCAGGGTTGATGGCTACACCTTC. It yields the protein CASSPGRVDGYTF. Variable domain in full (rest from reference TRBV18 and TRBJ1-2): NAGVMQNPRHLVRRRGQEARLRCSPMKGHSHVYWYRQLPEEGLKFMVYLQKENIIDESGMPKERFSAEFPKEGPSILRIQQVVRGDSAAYFCASSPGRVDGYTFGSGTRLTVV.

The rearrangement joins TRBV6-5 to TRBJ1-2; unclear D gene. Germline assignment: CDR1 MNHEY and CDR2 SVGAGI. The CDR3 spans 14 residues. Trimming cost V 0 bases and J 9 bases, with 14 bases left between them. CDR3 bases: TGTGCCAGCAGTTACTCGAGCCCCATGGAGAGCTACACCTTC. It specifies CASSYSSPMESYTF.

The CDR3 sequence: CASSLFRGLSTDTQYF. As DNA, the CDR3 is TGTGCCAGCAGTTTATTCCGGGGACTTAGCACAGATACGCAGTATTTT. The gene calls are TRBV27 and TRBJ2-3, with a tentative D call TRBD2 (6 bases). The ends were cut back, 1 base at V and 0 bases at J, with 11 bases in the middle. The CDR3 is 16 amino acids. Germline assignment: CDR1 MNHEY and CDR2 SMNVEV (reference sequence).

This clone was counted a few times. The chain carries TRBV12-3 or TRBV12-4 and TRBJ2-2; possibly TRBD1 or TRBD2 for D (6 bases each). This CDR3 has 13 residues. The CDR3 sequence is CAQEGDETGELFF. DNA for the CDR3: TGTGCTCAGGAGGGGGATGAGACCGGGGAGCTGTTTTTT.

The rearrangement joins TRBV27 to TRBJ1-5; possibly TRBD1 for D (5 bases). The CDR3 sequence is 15 residues long. Trimming shortened V by 2 bases and J by 5 bases, and 13 bases separated the two germline ends. The germline V gene encodes CDR1 MNHEY and CDR2 SMNVEV (reference sequence). The DNA for the CDR3 is TGTGCCAGCAGTTTAATGGGGAGGGGCGATCAGCCCCAGCATTTT. Translation: CASSLMGRGDQPQHF.

The chain recombines TRBV6-1 with TRBJ1-5; the D gene is possibly TRBD1 (5 bases). Germline V gene data show CDR1 as MNHNS and CDR2 as SASEGT. V lost 2 bases, J lost 4 bases, and 15 bases lay in between. The CDR3 totals 16 residues. The CDR3 loop is CASSEWGIGLNQPQHF. The CDR3 nucleotides are TGTGCCAGCAGTGAATGGGGGATTGGCCTTAATCAGCCCCAGCATTTT.

The CDR3 DNA follows: TGTGCCAGCTCACCACTTGAGGGGAATCAGCCCCAGCATTTT. Amino acids: CASSPLEGNQPQHF. The chain employs TRBV18 and TRBJ1-5; D is perhaps TRBD1 (5 bases). Germline V gene sequence: CDR1 KGHSH, CDR2 LQKENI. The V and J ends lost 1 base and 4 bases respectively, with 8 bases between them. CDR3 length: 14 residues.

The chain links TRBV13 to TRBJ1-1; D is perhaps TRBD1 (6 bases). This CDR3 has 13 residues. Germline V CDR1 and CDR2: PRHDT, FYEKMQ (reference sequence). V shed 5 bases and J shed 1 base, with 8 bases lying between them. CDR3 nucleotide sequence: TGTGCCAGCAGCGCGACAGGGAACACTGAAGCTTTCTTT. This encodes CASSATGNTEAFF.

The chain employs TRBV2 and TRBJ1-6; 9 bases are shared with TRBD1. Germline loops: CDR1 SNHLY, CDR2 FYNNEI. With 5 bases clipped from V and 5 bases from J, the junction kept 4 bases outside the gene matches. The CDR3 contains 15 residues. The CDR3 is CASSLQGANNSPLHF. The CDR3 bases are TGTGCCAGCAGTCTACAGGGGGCCAATAATTCACCCCTCCACTTT.

This clone was counted a single time. The chain has TRBV4-1 and TRBJ1-3; D gene uncertain. CDR1 is MGHRA and CDR2 is YSYEKL in the germline V gene. V was clipped by 1 base and J by 7 bases, with 14 bases between them. The CDR3 loop spans 15 amino acids. CDR3 amino acids: CASSQGTGWRNTIYF. DNA for the CDR3: TGCGCCAGCAGCCAAGGGACGGGTTGGCGGAACACCATATATTTT.

The CDR3 is CASSPRTNQPQHF. The DNA for the CDR3 is TGTGCCAGCAGTCCCCGGACCAATCAGCCCCAGCATTTT. V and J are TRBV12-3 or TRBV12-4 and TRBJ1-5; D unresolved. This CDR3 contains 13 residues. V shed 5 bases and J shed 3 bases, with 8 bases lying between them.

A word on this clone: The germline gene is not matched at one end of the junction; a read error may be the cause. The chain employs TRBV6-5 and TRBJ2-3, with unresolved D. The CDR3 runs to 13 residues. Per germline, CDR1 MNHEY and CDR2 SVGAGI. DNA of the CDR3: TGTGTCAGCATGGGTTTTGTTTCAGATACGCAGTATTTT. This sequence encodes CVSMGFVSDTQYF.

The gene calls are TRBV7-2 and TRBJ2-1; D is ambiguous. Germline CDR1 SGHTA, CDR2 FQGNSA. Deletions cut 1 base from V and 0 bases from J, with 7 bases between. This CDR3 has 15 residues. For the CDR3, the DNA is TGTGCCAGCAGCTTAGTGGCTATCTCCTACAATGAGCAGTTCTTC. Translating it yields CASSLVAISYNEQFF. Together with reference TRBV7-2 and TRBJ2-1, the CDR3 gives the full variable domain: GAGVSQSPSNKVTEKGKDVELRCDPISGHTALYWYRQSLGQGLEFLIYFQGNSAPDKSGLPSDRFSAERTGGSVSTLTIQRTQQEDSAVYLCASSLVAISYNEQFFGPGTRLTVL.

J is TRBJ1-4 and V is TRBV5-1; 8 nucleotides match TRBD1. Trimming cost V 0 bases and J 10 bases; bases outside gene matches: 11. The CDR3 is made up of 16 amino acids. Germline CDR1 SGHRS, CDR2 YFSETQ. CDR3 DNA sequence: TGCGCCAGCAGCTTGGGGCTGGCAGGGGGCCCACGAAAACTGTTTTTT. It codes for CASSLGLAGGPRKLFF.

The chain carries TRBV6-5 and TRBJ2-3, with D tentatively TRBD1 (6 bases). The V end was cut by 6 bases, the J end by 4 bases, with 14 bases between. CDR3 length equals 14 residues. Germline V gene data show CDR1 as MNHEY and CDR2 as SVGAGI. In DNA form, the CDR3 reads TGTGCCAGCAGCCGTCTGACAGGTCCAGATACGCAGTATTTT. Translation: CASSRLTGPDTQYF.

V and J are TRBV19 and TRBJ1-4; D is uncertain. CDR1 LNHDA and CDR2 SQIVND come from the germline V gene (reference sequence). The CDR3 is made up of 15 amino acids. V lost 5 bases, J lost 8 bases, and 18 bases lay in between. CDR3 residues: CASSPRPDYWEKLFF. DNA of the CDR3: TGTGCCAGTAGTCCACGGCCGGACTATTGGGAAAAACTGTTTTTT.